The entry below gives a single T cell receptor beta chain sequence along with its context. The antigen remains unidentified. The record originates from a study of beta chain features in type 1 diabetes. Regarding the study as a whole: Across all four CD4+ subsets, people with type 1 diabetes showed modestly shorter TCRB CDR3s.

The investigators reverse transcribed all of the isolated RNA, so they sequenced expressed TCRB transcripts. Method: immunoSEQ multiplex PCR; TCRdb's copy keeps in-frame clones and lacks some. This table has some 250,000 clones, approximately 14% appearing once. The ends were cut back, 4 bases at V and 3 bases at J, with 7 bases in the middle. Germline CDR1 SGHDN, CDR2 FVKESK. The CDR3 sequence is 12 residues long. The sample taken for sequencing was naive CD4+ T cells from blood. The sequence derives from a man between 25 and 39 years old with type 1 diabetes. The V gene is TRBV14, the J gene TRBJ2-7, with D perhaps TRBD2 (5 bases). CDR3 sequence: CASSPGLYEQYF. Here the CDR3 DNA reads TGTGCCAGCAGCCCTGGACTCTACGAGCAGTACTTC.